This T cell receptor beta chain was obtained from a study of blood T cell repertoires in COVID-19. The overall study: Spain, Italy and the United States supplied samples that represented acute and convalescent COVID-19. PBMCs, B-cell-depleted T cells, or T cells were the source of the cDNA or gDNA that made up the material.

The CDR3 is 12 amino acids. Deletions cut 10 bases from V and 5 bases from J, with 16 bases between. Germline V gene data show CDR1 as SGHRS and CDR2 as YFSETQ. Assay: immunoSEQ multiplex PCR; the TCRdb copy retains only in-frame clones and omits some. The sample includes over 85,000 clones, approximately 82% of them seen just once. The specimen was peripheral blood. This receptor was identified in a woman aged 80 or over with acute or convalescent COVID-19. The genes are TRBV5-1 and TRBJ2-7; the D gene is possibly TRBD1 (7 bases). The CDR3 nucleotides read TGCGCCTCCTCAGGGGGGATGGACGAGCAGTACTTC. It encodes CASSGGMDEQYF.